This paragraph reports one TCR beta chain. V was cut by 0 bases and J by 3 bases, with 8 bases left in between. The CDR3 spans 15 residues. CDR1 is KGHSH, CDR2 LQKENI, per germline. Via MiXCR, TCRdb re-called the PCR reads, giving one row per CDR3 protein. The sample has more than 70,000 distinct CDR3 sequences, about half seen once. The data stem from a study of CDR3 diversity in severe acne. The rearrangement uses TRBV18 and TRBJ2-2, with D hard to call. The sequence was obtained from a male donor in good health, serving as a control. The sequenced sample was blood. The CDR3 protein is CASSPPGIDTGELFF. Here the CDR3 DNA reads TGTGCCAGCTCACCACCGGGGATTGACACCGGGGAGCTGTTTTTT. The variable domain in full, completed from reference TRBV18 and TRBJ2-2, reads NAGVMQNPRHLVRRRGQEARLRCSPMKGHSHVYWYRQLPEEGLKFMVYLQKENIIDESGMPKERFSAEFPKEGPSILRIQQVVRGDSAAYFCASSPPGIDTGELFFGEGSRLTVL.